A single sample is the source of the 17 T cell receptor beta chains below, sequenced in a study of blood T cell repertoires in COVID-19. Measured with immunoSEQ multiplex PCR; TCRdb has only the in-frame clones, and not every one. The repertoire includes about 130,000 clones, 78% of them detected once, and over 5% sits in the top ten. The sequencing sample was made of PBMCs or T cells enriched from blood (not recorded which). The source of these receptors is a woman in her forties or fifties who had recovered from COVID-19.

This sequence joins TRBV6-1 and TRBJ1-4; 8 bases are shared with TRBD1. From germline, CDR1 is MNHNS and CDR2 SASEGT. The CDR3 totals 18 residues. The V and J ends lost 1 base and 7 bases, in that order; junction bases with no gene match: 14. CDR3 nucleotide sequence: TGTGCCAGCAGTGAAGGGATTGGTCAGGGGGCCCCTGGTGAAAAACTGTTTTTT. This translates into CASSEGIGQGAPGEKLFF.

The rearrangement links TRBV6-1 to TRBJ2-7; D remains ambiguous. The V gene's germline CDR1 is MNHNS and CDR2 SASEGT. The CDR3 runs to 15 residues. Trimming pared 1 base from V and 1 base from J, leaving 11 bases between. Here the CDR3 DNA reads TGTGCCAGCAGTGAAGGGGCCGCGATATCCTACGAGCAGTACTTC. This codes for CASSEGAAISYEQYF.

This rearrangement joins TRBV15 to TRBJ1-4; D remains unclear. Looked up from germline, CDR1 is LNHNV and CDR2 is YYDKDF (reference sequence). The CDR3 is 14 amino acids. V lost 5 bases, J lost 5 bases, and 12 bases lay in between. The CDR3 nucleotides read TGTGCCACCAGCGGCCTTTCCAGGAATGAAAAACTGTTTTTT. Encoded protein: CATSGLSRNEKLFF.

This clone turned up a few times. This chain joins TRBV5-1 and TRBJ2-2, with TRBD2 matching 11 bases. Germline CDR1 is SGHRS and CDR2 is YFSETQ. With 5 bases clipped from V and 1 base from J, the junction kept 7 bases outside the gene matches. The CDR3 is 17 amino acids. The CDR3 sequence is CASSRTLAGGNTGELFF. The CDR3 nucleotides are TGCGCCAGCAGTCGAACTCTAGCGGGGGGGAACACCGGGGAGCTGTTTTTT. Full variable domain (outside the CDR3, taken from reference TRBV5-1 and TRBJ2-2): KAGVTQTPRYLIKTRGQQVTLSCSPISGHRSVSWYQQTPGQGLQFLFEYFSETQRNKGNFPGRFSGRQFSNSRSEMNVSTLELGDSALYLCASSRTLAGGNTGELFFGEGSRLTVL.

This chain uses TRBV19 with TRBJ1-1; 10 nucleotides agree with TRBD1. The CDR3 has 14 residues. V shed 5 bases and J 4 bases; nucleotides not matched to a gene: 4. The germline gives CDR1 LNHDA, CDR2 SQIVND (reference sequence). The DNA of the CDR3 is TGTGCCAGTAGTGCTTGGACAGGGGGCACTGAAGCTTTCTTT. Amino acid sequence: CASSAWTGGTEAFF.

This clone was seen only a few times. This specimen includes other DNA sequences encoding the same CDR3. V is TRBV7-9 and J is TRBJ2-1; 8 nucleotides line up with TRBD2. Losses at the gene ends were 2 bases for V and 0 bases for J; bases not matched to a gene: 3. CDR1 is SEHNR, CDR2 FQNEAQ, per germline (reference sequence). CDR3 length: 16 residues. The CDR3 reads CASSLSLAGSYNEQFF. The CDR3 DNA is TGTGCCAGCAGCTTATCTCTAGCGGGCTCCTACAATGAGCAGTTCTTC.

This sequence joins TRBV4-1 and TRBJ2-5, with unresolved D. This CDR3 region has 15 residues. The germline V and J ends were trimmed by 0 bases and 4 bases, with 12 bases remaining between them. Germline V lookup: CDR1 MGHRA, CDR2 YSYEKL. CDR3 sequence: CASSQDATARETQYF. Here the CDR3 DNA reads TGCGCCAGCAGCCAAGATGCCACAGCCAGAGAGACCCAGTACTTC.

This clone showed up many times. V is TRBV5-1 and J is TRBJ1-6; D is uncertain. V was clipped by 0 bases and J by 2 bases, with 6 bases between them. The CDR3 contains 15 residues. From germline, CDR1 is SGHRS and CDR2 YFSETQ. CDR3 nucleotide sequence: TGCGCCAGCAGCTTGGCTAGTACCTATAATTCACCCCTCCACTTT. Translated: CASSLASTYNSPLHF.

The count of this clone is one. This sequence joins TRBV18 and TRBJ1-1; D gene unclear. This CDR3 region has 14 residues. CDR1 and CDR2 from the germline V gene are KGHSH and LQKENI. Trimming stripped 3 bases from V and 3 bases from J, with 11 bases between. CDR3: CASSPVGEDTEAFF. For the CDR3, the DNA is TGTGCCAGCTCACCCGTTGGGGAGGACACTGAAGCTTTCTTT. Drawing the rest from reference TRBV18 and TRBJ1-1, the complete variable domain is NAGVMQNPRHLVRRRGQEARLRCSPMKGHSHVYWYRQLPEEGLKFMVYLQKENIIDESGMPKERFSAEFPKEGPSILRIQQVVRGDSAAYFCASSPVGEDTEAFFGQGTRLTVV.

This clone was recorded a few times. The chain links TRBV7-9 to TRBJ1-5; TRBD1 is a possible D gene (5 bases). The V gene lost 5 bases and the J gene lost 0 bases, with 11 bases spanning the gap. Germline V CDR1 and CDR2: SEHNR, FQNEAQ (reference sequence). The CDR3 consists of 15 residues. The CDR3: CASSRQGLSNQPQHF. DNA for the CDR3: TGTGCCAGCAGCAGGCAGGGCCTTAGCAATCAGCCCCAGCATTTT.

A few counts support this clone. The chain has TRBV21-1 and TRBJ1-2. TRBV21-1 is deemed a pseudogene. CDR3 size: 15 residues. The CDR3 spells CASSLRLTEPDGYTF. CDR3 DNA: TGTGCCAGCAGCCTCCGTCTCACCGAGCCCGATGGCTACACCTTC.

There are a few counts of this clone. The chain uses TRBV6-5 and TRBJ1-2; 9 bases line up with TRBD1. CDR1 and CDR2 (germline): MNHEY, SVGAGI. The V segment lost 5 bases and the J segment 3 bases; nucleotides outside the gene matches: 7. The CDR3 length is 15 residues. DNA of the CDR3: TGTGCCAGCAGTATAACAGGGGGCAGACACTATGGCTACACCTTC. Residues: CASSITGGRHYGYTF.

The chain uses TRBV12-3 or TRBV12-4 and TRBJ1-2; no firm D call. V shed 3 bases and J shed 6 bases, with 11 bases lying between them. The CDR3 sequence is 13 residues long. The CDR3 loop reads CASSLLLGDGYTF. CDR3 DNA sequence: TGTGCCAGCAGTTTGCTGCTGGGCGATGGCTACACCTTC.

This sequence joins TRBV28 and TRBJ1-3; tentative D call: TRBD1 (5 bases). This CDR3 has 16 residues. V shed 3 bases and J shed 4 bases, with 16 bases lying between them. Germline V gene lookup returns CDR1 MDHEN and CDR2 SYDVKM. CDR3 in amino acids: CASSFSISGRGNTIYF. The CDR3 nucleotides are TGTGCCAGCAGTTTCTCGATTTCAGGGAGGGGAAACACCATATATTTT.

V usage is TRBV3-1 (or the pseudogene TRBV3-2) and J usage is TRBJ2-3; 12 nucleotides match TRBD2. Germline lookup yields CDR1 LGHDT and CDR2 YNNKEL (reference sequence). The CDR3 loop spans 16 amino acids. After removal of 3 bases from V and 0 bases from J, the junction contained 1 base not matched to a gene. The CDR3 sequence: CASSHGLAGSTDTQYF. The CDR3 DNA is TGTGCCAGCAGCCACGGACTAGCGGGGAGCACAGATACGCAGTATTTT.

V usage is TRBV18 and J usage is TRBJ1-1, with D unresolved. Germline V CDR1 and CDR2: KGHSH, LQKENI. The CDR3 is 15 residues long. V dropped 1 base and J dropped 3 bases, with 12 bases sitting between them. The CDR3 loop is CASSPLGELDTEAFF. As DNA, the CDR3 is TGTGCCAGCTCACCACTTGGGGAGTTAGACACTGAAGCTTTCTTT. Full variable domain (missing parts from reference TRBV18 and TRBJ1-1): NAGVMQNPRHLVRRRGQEARLRCSPMKGHSHVYWYRQLPEEGLKFMVYLQKENIIDESGMPKERFSAEFPKEGPSILRIQQVVRGDSAAYFCASSPLGELDTEAFFGQGTRLTVV.

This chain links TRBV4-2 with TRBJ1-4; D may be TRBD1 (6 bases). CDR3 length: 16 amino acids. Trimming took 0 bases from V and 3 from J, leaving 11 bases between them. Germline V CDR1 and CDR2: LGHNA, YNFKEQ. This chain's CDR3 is CASSQDLQGANEKLFF. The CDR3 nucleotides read TGTGCCAGCAGCCAAGATCTACAGGGTGCTAATGAAAAACTGTTTTTT.